The 7 T cell receptor beta chains given below trace back to one sample, sequenced in a study of metastatic and nonmetastatic thyroid tumors. TCRdb re-analyzed the PCR reads through MiXCR. The data hold approximately 28,000 clones, with roughly a fifth observed a single time. All patients were untreated before thyroid surgery. The sample was blood. The receptor set was obtained from a female donor with papillary thyroid cancer or a benign thyroid nodule (not recorded which). Some clones in this sample may be carry-over from other donors' samples.

In this sample, this clone is medium-sized. The V gene is TRBV6-5, the J gene TRBJ2-7; 7 bases agree with TRBD1. Looked up from germline, CDR1 is MNHEY and CDR2 is SVGAGI. J gave up 5 bases and V 2 bases, and 6 bases lay outside the gene matches. This CDR3 spans 14 amino acids. CDR3 protein: CASSYQRQGHEQYF. Written as DNA, the CDR3 is TGTGCCAGCAGTTACCAGAGACAGGGCCACGAGCAGTACTTC.

This clone came up a few times. The chain employs TRBV28 and TRBJ1-2; no definite D call. This CDR3 is 12 amino acids long. With 2 bases removed from V and 7 bases from J, the gap between germline ends came to 8 bases. Germline loops: CDR1 MDHEN, CDR2 SYDVKM. The CDR3 is CASSLEGFGYTF. The CDR3 nucleotides read TGTGCCAGCAGTTTAGAGGGTTTTGGCTACACCTTC.

With respect to this clone: At one of its ends the junction is not consistent with the germline gene, which may arise from a read error. The rearrangement links TRBV7-2 to TRBJ1-3; D uncertain. Germline V gene sequence: CDR1 SGHTA, CDR2 FQGNSA. There are 15 residues in the CDR3. CDR3 in amino acids: CASSLVVNSGNTIYF. The CDR3 nucleotides are TGTGCCAGCAGCTTAGTTGTTAACTCTGGAAACACGATATATTTT. The full variable domain, in which reference TRBV7-2 and TRBJ1-3 provide the parts outside the CDR3, is GAGVSQSPSNKVTEKGKDVELRCDPISGHTALYWYRQSLGQGLEFLIYFQGNSAPDKSGLPSDRFSAERTGGSVSTLTIQRTQQEDSAVYLCASSLVVNSGNTIYFGEGSWLTVV.

At least ten counts were recorded for this clone. This sequence joins TRBV19 and TRBJ2-2, with 10 positions matching TRBD2. The CDR3 is 16 amino acids. Germline trimming cut 10 bases from V and 3 bases from J; bases unmatched to any gene: 11. The V gene's germline CDR1 is LNHDA and CDR2 SQIVND (reference sequence). CDR3 DNA: TGTGCCACCACAGAGCTAGCGGGGGTGGACACCGGGGAGCTGTTTTTT. It translates to CATTELAGVDTGELFF.

This clone turned up a few times. The V call is TRBV12-5, the J call TRBJ2-2; D gene ambiguous. This CDR3 is built from 12 residues. Per the germline V gene, CDR1 is LGHNT and CDR2 is FRNRAP. V was trimmed by 1 base and J by 8 bases, leaving 5 bases between them. CDR3 DNA: TGTGCTAGTGGTTTGGCGACAGGGGAGCTGTTTTTT. It is translated as CASGLATGELFF.

This clone has just a few counts. CDR3 residues: CSASDGQGDTGELFF. The CDR3 DNA reads TGCAGTGCTAGCGACGGACAGGGGGATACCGGGGAGCTGTTTTTT. This chain uses TRBV20-1 with TRBJ2-2; 10 bases line up with TRBD1. In germline, CDR1 is DFQATT, CDR2 SNEGSKA (reference sequence). V lost 3 bases, J lost 5 bases, and 6 bases stayed unmatched. There are 15 residues in the CDR3.

This clone occurred a few times. The gene calls are TRBV4-2 and TRBJ1-1; 11 positions agree with TRBD1. This CDR3 has 18 residues. CDR1 and CDR2 (germline): LGHNA, YNFKEQ. The junction had 19 bases not matched to a gene; V was cut back by 4 bases and J by 9 bases. Here the CDR3 DNA reads TGTGCCAGCAGCCGCCCACCGGGACAGGGGGGCCTCGGAGGGAAAGCTTTCTTT. Residues: CASSRPPGQGGLGGKAFF.